This section outlines one T cell receptor (beta chain) sequence together with its context. Its antigen remains unidentified. Base qualities are missing; no much larger clone stands one base away. To prepare the library, 5' RACE was applied. The listed sequencing device is Illumina HiSeq 2000. A universal primer binding site was introduced by template switching, and a unique molecular identifier was present in the final cDNA, enabling accurate counting of TCR cDNA molecules. First-strand cDNA for TCR alpha and beta chains was synthesized from specific primers in the conserved constant-segment region. To control for contamination, every cDNA library carried two barcodes: a SMART-Mk sample barcode plus Illumina barcodes. Two successive PCR steps introduced TruSeq adapter sequences along with Illumina sample barcodes. TCR alpha and beta cDNA libraries were sequenced on the Illumina HiSeq platform with custom primers. Per the original workflow: MiGEC processed the raw reads to extract unique molecular identifiers, while MiXCR was used to determine the CDR3 positions. Recombination models were inferred per individual with the repgenHMM and IGoR tools using an EM algorithm. Shared clonotype analysis was performed with the tcR package in R, normalizing sharing by the product of cloneset sizes. Out-of-frame nonproductive sequences were analyzed to study raw recombination free of thymic and clonal selection effects. TCRdb trimmed public reads at Q25 via fastp, called clones via MiXCR and kept in-frame beta chains. Entries that share a CDR3 protein sequence are merged under the most common genes and DNA. TCRdb, rather than the study authors, made the V and J calls. This sample holds roughly 350,000 distinct CDR3 sequences; roughly 12% were observed only once. The top ten hold just over 7% of the sample.

This specimen comes from a study of identical twins (TCRdb year 2016). Concerning the study at large: TCR alpha and beta repertoires from monozygotic twins, unrelated adults of various ages and cord blood were deep-sequenced to test whether fetal clonotypes persist. Replicate twin experiments were performed at different times using different library preparation protocols to rule out contamination.

Every donor was a healthy Caucasian. The twin cohort comprised three pairs of female monozygotic twins, all aged about 18 to 29 years. Positive isolation kits from Invitrogen were used to isolate CD4+ and CD8+ T cell populations. For this chain, trimming is 4 bases at the V end and 5 bases at the J end, and the number of junction bases without a gene match is 13. Inclusive of the bounding cysteine and phenylalanine, the CDR3 is 17 residues long. Of all the DNA, just the CDR3 is kept, 51 bases in frame from base 1. Sequences SGDLS (CDR1) and YYNGEE (CDR2) are obtained from the germline V gene. The paper's findings and limits, for the study overall: A weaker excess of twin sharing was found in beta out-of-frame sequences because the signal-to-noise ratio was lowered by fewer shared sequences. Because the same donors could not be followed over many years, the conclusions relied on cross-sectional statistical analysis. Fewer insertions were carried by abundant cord blood beta clonotypes; a weaker similar trend was observed in young adult naive repertoires, while no such trend was observed in memory repertoires. Recombination models systematically underestimated out-of-frame TCR alpha sharing in monozygotic twins but agreed with sharing between unrelated individuals. Compared with coincidental sharing between unrelated individuals, out-of-frame TCR alpha sequences shared between twins showed an excess of sequences with low generation probability. Invariant T cells such as MAIT and iNKT could partly confound zero-insertion analyses, although diverse VJ usage argued against such confounding for most clonotypes.

This sample also appeared in a second study, on yellow fever vaccine responses in identical twins. The other study reports the following: The authors reported that the T cell response to vaccination in identical twins appeared partly convergent and partly personalized. The study precisely tracked vaccine-responding T cell clones in identical twins.

Sequencing was performed on CD8+ T cells sorted from blood. The sequence links TRBV9 to TRBJ2-2, with 8 bases in between that match TRBD2. The sequence was collected from a woman in her late teens or twenties in good health. The DNA sequence follows: TGTGCCAGCAGCTTAATAGAGTGGGCGGGAGGAACCGGGGAGCTGTTTTTT. It translates to CASSLIEWAGGTGELFF. The full variable domain, completed from the reference TRBV9 and TRBJ2-2 proteins outside the CDR3, reads DSGVTQTPKHLITATGQRVTLRCSPRSGDLSVYWYQQSLDQGLQFLIQYYNGEERAKGNILERFSAQQFPDLHSELNLSSLELGDSALYFCASSLIEWAGGTGELFFGEGSRLTVL.